This T cell receptor beta chain was sequenced in a study of T cells in Graves' hyperthyroidism and ophthalmopathy. For this clonotype: Antigen unknown.

TCR beta CDR3 region amplification was performed from RNA transcripts. A first-round RT-PCR of the TCR CDR3 used the HTBI primer set. TCRdb re-analysed the multiplex PCR reads in MiXCR, keeping a single row per CDR3 protein. The repertoire holds hundreds of thousands of distinct CDR3 sequences, with roughly 14% as singletons. Germline assignment: CDR1 MNHNS and CDR2 SASEGT. The J segment lost 4 bases and the V segment lost 10 bases, leaving 4 bases of the junction unmatched. This CDR3 spans 12 amino acids. Overall study results and limits: Clonotypes that were expanded in thyroid above 0.001 mostly appeared in blood too.

This receptor was taken from a woman aged 40 to 50 with Graves' ophthalmopathy. The V and J genes are TRBV6-1 and TRBJ2-7, with 10 bases aligning to TRBD2. Sequencing was performed on blood. This CDR3 reads CATGLADYEQYF. CDR3 nucleotides: TGTGCCACTGGACTAGCGGATTACGAGCAGTACTTC.